These 24 T cell receptor beta chains were all obtained from the same sample, sequenced in a study of cytomegalovirus exposure and HLA in healthy donors (dated by TCRdb to 2015 to 2018). Library preparation employed the immunoSEQ multiplex PCR assay. The multiplex PCR relied on a mix of 60 forward primers for TCR Vbeta segments and 13 reverse primers for TCR Jbeta segments. This immuneACCESS table, as held by TCRdb, lists in-frame sequences with V and J called but not all clones. Of the missing ones, under half trace to an unresolved V gene in checked studies; the others have no known cause. For this sample the table gives some 190,000 clones, of which about 86% were detected only once. The ten largest account for more than 1.5% of the sample. Sequenced material: PBMCs. The origin of the receptors is a man between 40 and 49 years old in good health and CMV-seropositive.

This chain uses TRBV28 with TRBJ1-2; tentatively, D is TRBD1 (5 bases). There are 12 residues in the CDR3. Germline values: CDR1 MDHEN, CDR2 SYDVKM. V lost 8 bases, J lost 5 bases, and 12 bases lay in between. The CDR3 coding sequence is TGTGCCAGCGGGACTCACACTTATGGCTACACCTTC. Its protein is CASGTHTYGYTF.

The chain combines TRBV5-6 with TRBJ2-7, with 14 bases that match TRBD2. This CDR3 contains 19 residues. Trimming at V came to 2 bases and at J to 3 bases, leaving 13 bases not matched to a gene. Germline CDR1 and CDR2: SGHDT and YYEEEE. CDR3 DNA sequence: TGTGCCAGCAGCTTCCGGACTAGCGGGAGGTACCCAGGTGGCTACGAGCAGTACTTC. Protein product: CASSFRTSGRYPGGYEQYF.

The chain is built from TRBV7-2 and TRBJ2-4; TRBD1 agrees at 8 bases. This CDR3 region has 15 residues. The J segment lost 1 base and the V segment lost 4 bases, leaving 3 bases of the junction unmatched. Germline V CDR1 and CDR2: SGHTA, FQGNSA. The CDR3 loop is CASSSGGGAKNIQYF. DNA of the CDR3: TGTGCCAGCAGCTCAGGGGGCGGGGCCAAAAACATTCAGTACTTC.

The V gene is TRBV7-8, the J gene TRBJ2-3; 7 nucleotides align to TRBD2. The CDR3 covers 19 residues. Per the germline V gene, CDR1 is SGHVS and CDR2 is FQNEAQ. J was trimmed by 2 bases and V by 4 bases; bases with no gene match: 18. This CDR3 is CASSSNSAGVGRHTDTQYF. The CDR3 DNA reads TGTGCCAGCAGCTCCAATAGTGCGGGGGTGGGTCGACACACAGATACGCAGTATTTT. Full variable domain (rest looked up from reference TRBV7-8 and TRBJ2-3): GAGVSQSPRYKVAKRGQDVALRCDPISGHVSLFWYQQALGQGPEFLTYFQNEAQLDKSGLPSDRFFAERPEGSVSTLKIQRTQQEDSAVYLCASSSNSAGVGRHTDTQYFGPGTRLTVL.

The chain joins TRBV19 to TRBJ2-7; the D is unclear. The CDR3 loop spans 15 amino acids. Germline loops: CDR1 LNHDA, CDR2 SQIVND (reference sequence). Trimming shortened V by 5 bases and J by 0 bases, and 14 bases separated the two germline ends. The CDR3 region has the DNA TGTGCCAGTAGTCTCCAAATTGGGCCCTCCTACGAGCAGTACTTC. It translates to CASSLQIGPSYEQYF.

J is TRBJ1-5 and V is TRBV6-5; tentatively, D is TRBD1 (5 bases). The CDR3 is 15 residues long. The V gene lost 5 bases and the J gene lost 4 bases, with 15 bases spanning the gap. Germline CDR1 MNHEY, CDR2 SVGAGI. The CDR3 reads CASSPTLTANQPQHF. The CDR3 nucleotides are TGTGCCAGCAGTCCTACGTTGACAGCAAATCAGCCCCAGCATTTT.

J is TRBJ2-7 and V is TRBV27, with D unclear. Germline V lookup: CDR1 MNHEY, CDR2 SMNVEV (reference sequence). The CDR3 is made up of 15 amino acids. The ends were cut back, 5 bases at V and 6 bases at J, with 20 bases in the middle. CDR3 residues: CASSPTPTWVGEQYF. CDR3 coding DNA: TGTGCCAGCAGTCCTACCCCGACATGGGTCGGCGAGCAGTACTTC.

The rearrangement uses TRBV4-2 and TRBJ2-1; D gene unclear. V shed 1 base and J shed 4 bases, with 11 bases lying between them. Germline V lookup: CDR1 LGHNA, CDR2 YNFKEQ. The CDR3 consists of 15 residues. The CDR3 DNA reads TGTGCCAGCAGCCAAGGGCGAGCAGGTTACAATGAGCAGTTCTTC. Its translation is CASSQGRAGYNEQFF.

The chain joins TRBV5-4 to TRBJ2-3, with unresolved D. CDR3 length equals 15 residues. V shed 4 bases and J shed 0 bases, with 12 bases lying between them. CDR1 and CDR2 (germline): SGHNT, YYREEE (reference sequence). For the CDR3, the DNA is TGTGCCAGCAGCAGAACGGTACTTAGCACAGATACGCAGTATTTT. The encoded protein is CASSRTVLSTDTQYF.

The chain combines TRBV5-1 with TRBJ2-3, with 9 bases that match TRBD1. In germline, CDR1 is SGHRS, CDR2 YFSETQ. The CDR3 runs to 15 residues. Unmatched junction bases numbered 10, after V lost 3 bases and J lost 8 bases. The CDR3 region has the DNA TGCGCCAGCAGCTCCGGTGGACAGGGGATAAGTACGCAGTATTTT. It is translated as CASSSGGQGISTQYF.

The chain employs TRBV5-4 and TRBJ2-5; tentative D call: TRBD1 (5 bases). Germline V gene data show CDR1 as SGHNT and CDR2 as YYREEE (reference sequence). The V and J ends lost 0 bases and 2 bases respectively, with 11 bases between them. CDR3 size: 15 residues. The CDR3: CASSLGSAGQETQYF. In DNA form, the CDR3 reads TGTGCCAGCAGCTTGGGATCCGCAGGGCAAGAGACCCAGTACTTC.

This chain links TRBV6-1 with TRBJ1-2, with 10 bases lining up with TRBD1. CDR1 MNHNS and CDR2 SASEGT come from the germline V gene. After removal of 4 bases from V and 5 bases from J, the junction contained 7 bases not matched to a gene. The CDR3 consists of 15 residues. CDR3 region: CASSALTGGSYGYTF. The CDR3 DNA sequence: TGTGCCAGCAGTGCTCTGACAGGGGGCTCTTATGGCTACACCTTC.

J is TRBJ2-3 and V is TRBV7-7; TRBD1 agrees at 9 bases. This CDR3 has 14 residues. The germline V gene has CDR1 SSHAT and CDR2 FNYEAQ (reference sequence). Unmatched junction bases numbered 6, after V lost 5 bases and J lost 6 bases. Here the CDR3 DNA reads TGTGCCAGCAGCCTGGACAGGGGTACGGATACGCAGTATTTT. Translation gives CASSLDRGTDTQYF.

The chain uses TRBV7-9 and TRBJ2-7; the match to TRBD1 covers 7 bases. Germline CDR1 SEHNR, CDR2 FQNEAQ (reference sequence). The CDR3 is made up of 15 amino acids. V gave up 1 base and J gave up 3 bases; unmatched junction bases: 6. CDR3 protein: CASSLDAGGIYEQYF. CDR3 nucleotides: TGTGCCAGCAGCTTAGACGCAGGGGGTATCTACGAGCAGTACTTC.

The chain is built from TRBV6-5 and TRBJ2-7; 8 nucleotides match TRBD2. The length of the CDR3 is 15 residues. Germline assignment: CDR1 MNHEY and CDR2 SVGAGI. After removal of 0 bases from V and 3 bases from J, the junction contained 4 bases not matched to a gene. CDR3 residues: CASSYSLTSDYEQYF. The CDR3 DNA reads TGTGCCAGCAGTTACTCGCTGACTAGCGACTACGAGCAGTACTTC.

This clone came up many times. The chain uses TRBV5-4 and TRBJ2-7; possible D gene TRBD2, 5 bases. Trimming took 2 bases from V and 5 from J, leaving 14 bases between them. Germline V gives CDR1 SGHNT, CDR2 YYREEE (reference sequence). The CDR3 covers 14 residues. The CDR3 nucleotides are TGTGCCAGCAGCTTAATGGGGAGTACCCACGAGCAGTACTTC. Translation gives CASSLMGSTHEQYF.

V gene TRBV5-1 combines with J gene TRBJ2-5; 7 bases match TRBD1. After removal of 3 bases from V and 0 bases from J, the junction contained 5 bases not matched to a gene. The length of the CDR3 is 15 residues. Germline loops: CDR1 SGHRS, CDR2 YFSETQ. CDR3 in amino acids: CASSYGQANQETQYF. The CDR3 bases are TGCGCCAGCAGCTACGGACAGGCGAACCAAGAGACCCAGTACTTC.

This clone has more than one count but fewer than ten. The chain joins TRBV4-1 to TRBJ2-7; TRBD1 aligns across 10 bases. The germline V gene encodes CDR1 MGHRA and CDR2 YSYEKL. V shed 7 bases and J 6 bases; nucleotides not matched to a gene: 12. The CDR3 extends over 15 amino acids. CDR3 bases: TGCGCCAGCACCTTTCAAGGGGACAGGGGTGGCGAGCAGTACTTC. Protein product: CASTFQGDRGGEQYF.

The chain links TRBV5-6 to TRBJ1-3; D is uncertain. There are 16 residues in the CDR3. From germline, CDR1 is SGHDT and CDR2 YYEEEE. Trimming shortened V by 0 bases and J by 0 bases, and 10 bases separated the two germline ends. The CDR3 DNA follows: TGTGCCAGCAGCTTGGAGAGATTAGTCTCTGGAAACACCATATATTTT. Its translation: CASSLERLVSGNTIYF.

The chain uses TRBV19 and TRBJ1-2; unclear D gene. The V and J ends lost 9 bases and 0 bases respectively, with 8 bases between them. The length of the CDR3 is 12 residues. Germline CDR1 is LNHDA and CDR2 is SQIVND (reference sequence). CDR3 loop: CASTNANYGYTF. The DNA of the CDR3 is TGTGCCAGCACAAATGCTAACTATGGCTACACCTTC.

The chain combines TRBV5-1 with TRBJ2-1, with 11 bases that match TRBD2. CDR1 is SGHRS, CDR2 YFSETQ, per germline. V lost 0 bases to trimming and J lost 9 bases; unmatched junction nucleotides: 5. The CDR3 is 15 amino acids. CDR3 amino acids: CASSLELAGGGEQFF. The CDR3 DNA sequence: TGCGCCAGCAGCTTGGAGCTAGCGGGAGGAGGTGAGCAGTTCTTC.

The chain recombines TRBV9 with TRBJ1-3; 11 nucleotides align to TRBD1. The J segment lost 2 bases and the V segment lost 4 bases, leaving 11 bases of the junction unmatched. There are 18 residues in the CDR3. Germline CDR1 reads SGDLS; CDR2 reads YYNGEE. CDR3 protein: CASSFSGGQGVAGNTIYF. The CDR3 DNA reads as TGTGCCAGCAGCTTTTCGGGGGGACAGGGGGTAGCTGGAAACACCATATATTTT.

The rearrangement links TRBV7-8 to TRBJ1-4, with D possibly being TRBD1 (5 bases). CDR1 is SGHVS and CDR2 is FQNEAQ in the germline V gene. V was clipped by 3 bases and J by 8 bases, with 13 bases between them. The CDR3 loop spans 14 amino acids. The CDR3 region has the DNA TGTGCCAGCAGCTTTTCAGGGCCCGAGGAAAAACTGTTTTTT. Amino acid sequence: CASSFSGPEEKLFF.

V usage is TRBV2 and J usage is TRBJ2-1; 7 bases align to TRBD1. CDR3 length: 15 residues. CDR1 is SNHLY and CDR2 is FYNNEI in the germline V gene. Unmatched junction bases numbered 5, after V lost 1 base and J lost 5 bases. The CDR3 nucleotides are TGTGCCAGCAGTGAAGGCAGGGGGAAGAACAATGAGCAGTTCTTC. Encoded protein: CASSEGRGKNNEQFF.